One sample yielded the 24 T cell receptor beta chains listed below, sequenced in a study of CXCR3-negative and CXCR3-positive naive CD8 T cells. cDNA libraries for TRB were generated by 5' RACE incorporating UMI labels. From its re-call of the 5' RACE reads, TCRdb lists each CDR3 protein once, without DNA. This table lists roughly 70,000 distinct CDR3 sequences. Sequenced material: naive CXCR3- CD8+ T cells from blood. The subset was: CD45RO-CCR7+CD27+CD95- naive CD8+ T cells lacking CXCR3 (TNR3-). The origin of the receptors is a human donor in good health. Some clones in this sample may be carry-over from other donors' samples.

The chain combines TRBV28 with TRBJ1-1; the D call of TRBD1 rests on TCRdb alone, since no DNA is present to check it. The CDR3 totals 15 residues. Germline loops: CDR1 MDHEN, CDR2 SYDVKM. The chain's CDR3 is CASLPRGGTLSEAFF. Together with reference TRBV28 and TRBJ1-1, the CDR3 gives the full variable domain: DVKVTQSSRYLVKRTGEKVFLECVQDMDHENMFWYRQDPGLGLRLIYFSYDVKMKEKGDIPEGYSVSREKKERFSLILESASTNQTSMYLCASLPRGGTLSEAFFGQGTRLTVV.

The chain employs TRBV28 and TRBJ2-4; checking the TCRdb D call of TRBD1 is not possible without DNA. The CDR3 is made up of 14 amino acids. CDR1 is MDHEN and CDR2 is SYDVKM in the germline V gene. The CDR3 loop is CASSSQGIENIQYF.

CDR3 region: CASSSLHLEQFF. This rearrangement joins TRBV3-1 to TRBJ2-1. This CDR3 region has 12 residues. Germline CDR1 LGHDT, CDR2 YNNKEL (reference sequence).

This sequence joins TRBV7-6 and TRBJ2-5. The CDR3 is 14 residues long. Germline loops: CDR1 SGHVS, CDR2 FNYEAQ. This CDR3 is CASSPDSFTETQYF.

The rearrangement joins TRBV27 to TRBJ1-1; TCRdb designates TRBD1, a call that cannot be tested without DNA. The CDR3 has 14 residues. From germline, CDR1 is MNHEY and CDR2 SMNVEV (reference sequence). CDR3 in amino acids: CASSLTGVNTEAFF.

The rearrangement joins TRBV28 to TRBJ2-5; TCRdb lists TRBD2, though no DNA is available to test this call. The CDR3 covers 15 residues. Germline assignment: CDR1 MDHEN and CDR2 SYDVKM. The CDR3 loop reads CASSLQPDRGETQYF.

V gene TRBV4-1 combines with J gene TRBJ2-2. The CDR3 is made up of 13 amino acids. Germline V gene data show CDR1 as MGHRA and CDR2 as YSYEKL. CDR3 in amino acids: CASSQVTPVELFF.

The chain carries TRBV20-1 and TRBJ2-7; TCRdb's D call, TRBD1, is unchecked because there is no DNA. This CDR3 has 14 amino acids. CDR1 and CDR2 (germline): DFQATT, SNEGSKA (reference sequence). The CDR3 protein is CSARDLDEGAQQYF.

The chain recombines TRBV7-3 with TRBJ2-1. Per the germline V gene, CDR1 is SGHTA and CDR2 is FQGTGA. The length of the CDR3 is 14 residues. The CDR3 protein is CASSPSSSYNEQFF.

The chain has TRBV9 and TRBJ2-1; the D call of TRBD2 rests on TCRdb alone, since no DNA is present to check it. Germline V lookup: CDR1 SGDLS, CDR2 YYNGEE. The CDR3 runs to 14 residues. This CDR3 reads CASSGSGGADEQFF.

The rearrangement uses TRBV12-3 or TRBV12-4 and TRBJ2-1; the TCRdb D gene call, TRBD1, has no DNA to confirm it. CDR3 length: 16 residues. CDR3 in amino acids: CASSPVRDRPYNEQFF.

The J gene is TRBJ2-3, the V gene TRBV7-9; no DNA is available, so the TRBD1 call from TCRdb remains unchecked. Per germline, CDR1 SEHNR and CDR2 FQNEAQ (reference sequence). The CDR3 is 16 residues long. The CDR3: CASSLIIGVSTDTQYF.

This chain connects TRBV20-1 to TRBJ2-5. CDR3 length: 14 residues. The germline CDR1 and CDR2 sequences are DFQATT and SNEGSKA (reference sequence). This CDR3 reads CSARGPRSRETQYF.

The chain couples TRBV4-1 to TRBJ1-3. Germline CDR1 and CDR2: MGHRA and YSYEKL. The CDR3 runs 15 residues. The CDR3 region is CASSQAGVSGNTIYF.

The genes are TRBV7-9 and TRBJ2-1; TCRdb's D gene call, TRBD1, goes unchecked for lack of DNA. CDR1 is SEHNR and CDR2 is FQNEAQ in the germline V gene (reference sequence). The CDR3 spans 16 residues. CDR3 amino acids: CASSFQGQGAHNEQFF.

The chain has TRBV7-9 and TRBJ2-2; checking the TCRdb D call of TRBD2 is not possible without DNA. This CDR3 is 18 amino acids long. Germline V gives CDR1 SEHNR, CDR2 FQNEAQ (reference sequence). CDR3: CASSSGLAGDVNTGELFF. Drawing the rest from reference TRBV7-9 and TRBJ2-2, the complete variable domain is DTGVSQNPRHKITKRGQNVTFRCDPISEHNRLYWYRQTLGQGPEFLTYFQNEAQLEKSRLLSDRFSAERPKGSFSTLEIQRTEQGDSAMYLCASSSGLAGDVNTGELFFGEGSRLTVL.

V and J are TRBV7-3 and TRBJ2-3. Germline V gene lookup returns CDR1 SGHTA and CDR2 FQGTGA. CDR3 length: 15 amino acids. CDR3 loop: CASSLTLDLTDTQYF. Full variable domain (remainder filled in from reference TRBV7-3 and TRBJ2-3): GAGVSQTPSNKVTEKGKYVELRCDPISGHTALYWYRQSLGQGPEFLIYFQGTGAADDSGLPNDRFFAVRPEGSVSTLKIQRTERGDSAVYLCASSLTLDLTDTQYFGPGTRLTVL.

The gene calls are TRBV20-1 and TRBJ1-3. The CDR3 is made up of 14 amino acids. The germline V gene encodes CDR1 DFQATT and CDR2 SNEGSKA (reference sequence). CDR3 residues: CSANPLGGGNTIYF.

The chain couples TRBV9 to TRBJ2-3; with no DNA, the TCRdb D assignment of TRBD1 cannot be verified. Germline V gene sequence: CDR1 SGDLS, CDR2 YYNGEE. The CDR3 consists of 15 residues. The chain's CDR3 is CASSVSTGATDTQYF.

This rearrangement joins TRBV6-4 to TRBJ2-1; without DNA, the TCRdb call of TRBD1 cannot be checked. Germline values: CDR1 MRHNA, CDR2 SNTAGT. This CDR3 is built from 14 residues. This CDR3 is CASSDSGTANEQFF.

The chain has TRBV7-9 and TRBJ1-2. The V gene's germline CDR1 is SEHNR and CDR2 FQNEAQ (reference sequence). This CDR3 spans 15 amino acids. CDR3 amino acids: CASSGPMQANYGYTF.

This CDR3 reads CASSPDPGQTALYEQYF. The chain has TRBV5-1 and TRBJ2-7; the D call of TRBD1 rests on TCRdb alone, since no DNA is present to check it. The CDR3 covers 17 residues. Germline V gene lookup returns CDR1 SGHRS and CDR2 YFSETQ.

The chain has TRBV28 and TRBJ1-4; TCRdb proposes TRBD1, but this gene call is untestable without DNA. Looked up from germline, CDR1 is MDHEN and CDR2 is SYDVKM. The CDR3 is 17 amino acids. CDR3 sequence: CASSTRSTGTANEKLFF. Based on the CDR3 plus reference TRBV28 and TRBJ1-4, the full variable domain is DVKVTQSSRYLVKRTGEKVFLECVQDMDHENMFWYRQDPGLGLRLIYFSYDVKMKEKGDIPEGYSVSREKKERFSLILESASTNQTSMYLCASSTRSTGTANEKLFFGSGTQLSVL.

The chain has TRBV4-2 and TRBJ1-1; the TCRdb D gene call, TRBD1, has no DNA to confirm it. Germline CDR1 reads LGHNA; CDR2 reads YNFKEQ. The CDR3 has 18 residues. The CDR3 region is CASSPRTGTGQKDTEAFF.